This passage covers 32 T cell receptor beta chains from one sample sequenced in a study of regulatory T cells in long-lasting Graves disease. Documented time point: newly diagnosed GD, antithyroid drugs for less than 3 months. Preparation of the TCR library used RNA extracted from PBMCs. Combining iRepertoire HTBI primers with Arm-PCR of CDR3 regions, the authors built TCR beta libraries. TCRdb fed the multiplex PCR reads into MiXCR, producing one record per CDR3 protein. The sample has about 610,000 distinct CDR3 sequences, 16% seen once; the top ten hold around 11%. The sample was also linked to a second study, of T cells in Graves' hyperthyroidism and ophthalmopathy.

Sequences were derived from peripheral blood mononuclear cells (PBMCs), sampled at new diagnosis, from a patient treated with antithyroid drugs. These receptors all come from a man younger than 30 with Graves disease.

There are many counts of this clonotype. The rearrangement joins TRBV7-3 to TRBJ2-1; 9 bases fit TRBD1. The germline CDR1 and CDR2 sequences are SGHTA and FQGTGA. V lost 5 bases to trimming and J lost 9 bases; unmatched junction nucleotides: 11. CDR3 size: 15 residues. This CDR3 is CASSPDRGRLGEQFF. The CDR3 region has the DNA TGTGCCAGCAGCCCGGACAGGGGACGTTTGGGTGAGCAGTTCTTC.

For this clonotype: A much larger clone is a single base away; this may be a read error. The chain employs TRBV12-3 or TRBV12-4 and TRBJ2-1, with unresolved D. The end of the DNA is better explained by TRBJ2-5, so the J call may be wrong. The CDR3 totals 12 residues. As DNA, the CDR3 is TGTACCAGCAAGGGCTACCAAGAGACCCAGTACTTC. Protein: CTSKGYQETQYF.

This clonotype was detected a few times. This chain links TRBV9 with TRBJ2-5; tentative D call: TRBD1 (6 bases). Trimming left V 4 bases short and J 2 bases short, with 15 bases between. Germline assignment: CDR1 SGDLS and CDR2 YYNGEE. This CDR3 has 15 residues. CDR3: CASSQTPTGQETQYF. The DNA of the CDR3 is TGTGCCAGCAGCCAGACCCCGACAGGTCAAGAGACCCAGTACTTC. Drawing the rest from reference TRBV9 and TRBJ2-5, the complete variable domain is DSGVTQTPKHLITATGQRVTLRCSPRSGDLSVYWYQQSLDQGLQFLIQYYNGEERAKGNILERFSAQQFPDLHSELNLSSLELGDSALYFCASSQTPTGQETQYFGPGTRLLVL.

This clonotype was seen ten or more times. V usage is TRBV3-1 and J usage is TRBJ2-1; D not certain. The CDR3 is made up of 14 amino acids. The V end lost 3 bases, the J end lost 7 bases, and 13 bases lay between the germline ends. CDR1 is LGHDT and CDR2 is YNNKEL in the germline V gene (reference sequence). The CDR3 spells CASSHGLMVNEQFF. CDR3 in DNA: TGTGCCAGCAGCCACGGATTGATGGTAAATGAGCAGTTCTTC.

This clonotype occurred a few times. The chain employs TRBV25-1 and TRBJ2-7, with D possibly being TRBD1 (6 bases). Germline loops: CDR1 MGHDK, CDR2 SYGVNS. Between the trimmed V and J ends, which lost 2 bases and 0 bases, there was a span of 8 bases. This CDR3 spans 14 amino acids. CDR3 residues: CASSEQQGSYEQYF. CDR3 DNA sequence: TGTGCCAGCAGTGAACAACAGGGCTCCTACGAGCAGTACTTC.

This clonotype appeared many times. This sequence joins TRBV11-3 and TRBJ2-3, with D perhaps assigned TRBD1 or TRBD2 (5 bases each). Germline V CDR1 and CDR2: SGHNT, YENEEA. Between the trimmed V and J ends, which lost 5 bases and 0 bases, there was a span of 18 bases. The CDR3 consists of 17 residues. The CDR3 region has the DNA TGTGCCAGCAGCCCCGCACGAGGGGTTACTAGCACAGATACGCAGTATTTT. Protein: CASSPARGVTSTDTQYF.

Comment on this clonotype: Just one base apart from a much larger clone, this may be a read error. The CDR3 DNA is TGTGCCAGCAGCCCTCGAAGCCCCCGACTAGCGGGAGTGGGAGTTACGCAGTATTTT. Translated, it gives CASSPRSPRLAGVGVTQYF. The rearrangement joins TRBV7-9 to TRBJ2-3; 12 nucleotides match TRBD2. Unmatched junction bases numbered 20, after V lost 5 bases and J lost 8 bases. Germline assignment: CDR1 SEHNR and CDR2 FQNEAQ (reference sequence). The CDR3 sequence is 19 residues long.

This clonotype was detected only a few times. This chain connects TRBV5-1 to TRBJ2-1, with 10 bases aligning to TRBD1. The ends lost 4 bases at V and 4 bases at J; junction bases unmatched: 5. The V gene's germline CDR1 is SGHRS and CDR2 YFSETQ. This CDR3 is 15 amino acids long. The CDR3 loop is CASSTGQGIYNEQFF. In nucleotides, the CDR3 is TGCGCCAGCAGCACGGGACAGGGGATTTACAATGAGCAGTTCTTC.

Written as DNA, the CDR3 is TGTGCCAGCAGCCCCCGGGACAGGGGGGGAGATACGCAGTATTTT. This codes for CASSPRDRGGDTQYF. The chain recombines TRBV13 with TRBJ2-3; 11 nucleotides line up with TRBD1. The germline V gene encodes CDR1 PRHDT and CDR2 FYEKMQ (reference sequence). The CDR3 totals 15 residues. With V trimmed by 5 bases and J by 5 bases, 6 bases remained unmatched.

This clonotype was recorded at least ten times. The genes are TRBV20-1 and TRBJ2-1, with D perhaps TRBD2 (5 bases). Germline loops: CDR1 DFQATT, CDR2 SNEGSKA (reference sequence). The CDR3 runs to 17 residues. Trimming removed 2 bases at V and 5 bases at J, with 22 bases between. CDR3 in amino acids: CSARNEKLDYFDNEQFF. DNA for the CDR3: TGCAGTGCTAGAAACGAAAAACTAGATTACTTCGACAATGAGCAGTTCTTC.

This chain connects TRBV7-2 to TRBJ2-3; TRBD2 might be the D (6 bases). The last part of the DNA fits TRBJ2-7 better; the J call may be wrong. The CDR3 extends over 15 amino acids. CDR1 and CDR2 from the germline V gene are SGHTA and FQGNSA. Written as DNA, the CDR3 is TGTGCCAGCAGCTCCCCGGGTAGCGGCCTCCACGAGCAGTACTTC. Translated: CASSSPGSGLHEQYF.

The CDR3 protein is CASSTSDRVTEAFF. DNA for the CDR3: TGCGCCAGCAGCACCTCGGACAGGGTTACTGAAGCTTTCTTT. V and J are TRBV5-1 and TRBJ1-1, with TRBD1 matching 8 bases. This CDR3 spans 14 amino acids. From germline, CDR1 is SGHRS and CDR2 YFSETQ. Trimming cost V 4 bases and J 5 bases; bases outside gene matches: 7.

In its sample, this clonotype was seen many times. The rearrangement links TRBV2 to TRBJ2-3; D is perhaps TRBD2 (6 bases). Germline V gene lookup returns CDR1 SNHLY and CDR2 FYNNEI. Trimming removed 7 bases from V and 2 bases from J, with 19 bases in between. The CDR3 has 16 amino acids. CDR3 sequence: CASTIRTTRPTDTQYF. The CDR3, as DNA: TGTGCCAGCACCATAAGGACTACCCGTCCCACAGATACGCAGTATTTT.

In this sample, this clonotype turned up a few times. The gene calls are TRBV12-3 or TRBV12-4 and TRBJ1-4; the D gene is possibly TRBD1 (6 bases). V was clipped by 3 bases and J by 8 bases, with 10 bases between them. CDR3 length: 13 residues. CDR3 nucleotides: TGTGCCAGCAGTTTGTGGACAGTCGAAAAACTGTTTTTT. Translated, it gives CASSLWTVEKLFF.

This clonotype was counted many times. The V gene is TRBV6-2 or TRBV6-3, the J gene TRBJ2-1, with TRBD1 matching 9 bases. Germline V gene sequence: CDR1 MNHEY, CDR2 SVGEGT. This CDR3 region has 16 residues. Trimming took 5 bases from V and 2 from J; bases not matched to a gene: 7. CDR3 sequence reads: CASSQQGAPPYNEQFF. CDR3 nucleotides: TGTGCCAGCAGTCAACAGGGGGCCCCACCCTACAATGAGCAGTTCTTC.

In this sample, this clonotype turned up many times. V is TRBV3-1 and J is TRBJ1-2; D is possibly TRBD1 (6 bases). This CDR3 has 14 residues. Trimming left V 4 bases short and J 2 bases short, with 11 bases between. Germline CDR1 and CDR2: LGHDT and YNNKEL (reference sequence). The CDR3 loop is CASSPQTGNYGYTF. The DNA of the CDR3 is TGTGCCAGCAGCCCCCAGACAGGAAACTATGGCTACACCTTC.

The chain has TRBV6-1 and TRBJ2-7; D is undetermined. Germline assignment: CDR1 MNHNS and CDR2 SASEGT. The CDR3 runs 13 residues. V gave up 3 bases and J gave up 3 bases, with 9 bases separating them. The CDR3 DNA is TGTGCCAGCAGTGATTCTAAGGACTACGAGCAGTACTTC. The encoded protein is CASSDSKDYEQYF.

This clonotype has at least ten counts. The V and J genes are TRBV27 and TRBJ2-5; TRBD2 matches at 7 bases. In germline, CDR1 is MNHEY, CDR2 SMNVEV (reference sequence). Unmatched junction bases numbered 3, after V lost 3 bases and J lost 5 bases. The CDR3 length is 13 residues. The CDR3 nucleotides are TGTGCCAGCAGTTTCGGGGGGTGGGAGACCCAGTACTTC. Translation gives CASSFGGWETQYF.

This clonotype was seen at least ten times. The CDR3 sequence: CASSSLRGSYNEQFF. The CDR3 DNA follows: TGTGCCAGCAGCTCCTTAAGGGGTTCCTACAATGAGCAGTTCTTC. V is TRBV18 and J is TRBJ2-1, with a tentative D call TRBD1 (5 bases). This CDR3 is 15 amino acids long. From germline, CDR1 is KGHSH and CDR2 LQKENI. Trimming removed 8 bases at V and 1 base at J, with 15 bases between.

At least ten counts were recorded for this clonotype. J is TRBJ1-1 and V is TRBV5-1; 9 nucleotides match TRBD1. Germline CDR1 SGHRS, CDR2 YFSETQ. The CDR3 extends over 15 amino acids. With 3 bases clipped from V and 1 base from J, the junction kept 4 bases outside the gene matches. The CDR3 bases are TGCGCCAGCAGCTACCGGGACAGGGCGAACACTGAAGCTTTCTTT. Translation gives CASSYRDRANTEAFF.

A few counts support this clonotype. This chain joins TRBV3-1 and TRBJ2-1; TRBD2 aligns across 9 bases. The germline CDR1 and CDR2 sequences are LGHDT and YNNKEL (reference sequence). CDR3 length: 12 amino acids. With 4 bases clipped from V and 13 bases from J, the junction kept 5 bases outside the gene matches. Here the CDR3 reads CASSPVAGVQFF. CDR3 in DNA: TGTGCCAGCAGCCCCGTAGCGGGAGTTCAGTTCTTC.

The gene calls are TRBV19 and TRBJ2-5; D is ambiguous. V shed 4 bases and J shed 5 bases, with 5 bases lying between them. Germline V lookup: CDR1 LNHDA, CDR2 SQIVND (reference sequence). This CDR3 comprises 11 residues. CDR3 residues: CASSNGETQYF. Here the CDR3 DNA reads TGTGCCAGTAGTAACGGGGAGACCCAGTACTTC.

This clonotype occurred a few times. The rearrangement joins TRBV19 to TRBJ2-3; possible D gene TRBD2, 5 bases. CDR3 length: 15 residues. Trimming stripped 4 bases from V and 2 bases from J, with 13 bases between. Per the germline V gene, CDR1 is LNHDA and CDR2 is SQIVND (reference sequence). In DNA, the CDR3 is TGTGCCAGTAGTACGCACGGGGAAATCACAGATACGCAGTATTTT. Its translation is CASSTHGEITDTQYF.

This clonotype was observed at least ten times. This rearrangement joins TRBV13 to TRBJ2-2; TRBD2 is a possible D gene (5 bases). The CDR3 has 15 amino acids. Germline V lookup: CDR1 PRHDT, CDR2 FYEKMQ (reference sequence). The V gene lost 5 bases and the J gene lost 6 bases, with 16 bases spanning the gap. The CDR3 spells CASSLSPLVPGELFF. CDR3 nucleotides: TGTGCCAGCAGCCTGTCACCACTAGTTCCCGGGGAGCTGTTTTTT.

This clonotype was seen many times. The chain combines TRBV9 with TRBJ2-1; no definite D call. Between the trimmed V and J ends, which lost 4 bases and 3 bases, there was a span of 17 bases. CDR3 length: 16 residues. From germline, CDR1 is SGDLS and CDR2 YYNGEE. The CDR3 DNA is TGTGCCAGCAGCCTACACCAGGTGGGTCGCTACAATGAGCAGTTCTTC. Protein product: CASSLHQVGRYNEQFF.

V and J are TRBV11-1 and TRBJ2-3; D possibly corresponds to TRBD1 (6 bases). The V end was cut by 3 bases, the J end by 8 bases, with 15 bases between. Germline CDR1 is SGHAT and CDR2 is FQDESV (reference sequence). This CDR3 contains 14 residues. The CDR3 loop is CASSFRQAKGTQYF. CDR3 nucleotides: TGTGCCAGCAGCTTCCGACAGGCCAAGGGTACGCAGTATTTT.

The chain couples TRBV30 to TRBJ2-3; D unresolved. V was shortened by 0 bases and J by 6 bases, with 4 bases between the two germline ends. Germline V lookup: CDR1 GTSNPN, CDR2 SVGIG (reference sequence). This CDR3 is built from 11 residues. This CDR3 reads CAWSVVDTQYF. CDR3 sequence (DNA): TGTGCCTGGAGTGTAGTTGATACGCAGTATTTT.

V is TRBV19 and J is TRBJ1-5; D call uncertain. Trimming left V 0 bases short and J 1 base short, with 7 bases between. CDR3 size: 15 residues. CDR1 LNHDA and CDR2 SQIVND come from the germline V gene (reference sequence). In DNA, the CDR3 is TGTGCCAGTAGTATAGATCGTGGGAGCAATCAGCCCCAGCATTTT. Residues: CASSIDRGSNQPQHF.

This clonotype was seen repeatedly, ten times or more. The chain carries TRBV7-9 and TRBJ2-7, with a possible D match to TRBD2 (6 bases). Germline V gene sequence: CDR1 SEHNR, CDR2 FQNEAQ (reference sequence). This CDR3 comprises 14 residues. V shed 5 bases and J shed 4 bases, with 15 bases lying between them. CDR3 loop: CASSLPGTLYEQYF. Written as DNA, the CDR3 is TGTGCCAGCAGCCTACCCGGGACTTTATACGAGCAGTACTTC. Based on the CDR3 plus reference TRBV7-9 and TRBJ2-7, the full variable domain is DTGVSQNPRHKITKRGQNVTFRCDPISEHNRLYWYRQTLGQGPEFLTYFQNEAQLEKSRLLSDRFSAERPKGSFSTLEIQRTEQGDSAMYLCASSLPGTLYEQYFGPGTRLTVT.

In this sample, this clonotype turned up many times. The rearrangement uses TRBV12-5 and TRBJ2-3; 12 positions agree with TRBD1. With 3 bases clipped from V and 5 bases from J, the junction kept 6 bases outside the gene matches. The germline V gene encodes CDR1 LGHNT and CDR2 FRNRAP. CDR3 size: 16 residues. CDR3 in amino acids: CASGLKGQGAGDTQYF. The CDR3 region has the DNA TGTGCTAGTGGTTTAAAGGGACAGGGGGCAGGAGATACGCAGTATTTT.

This clonotype showed up many times. The chain recombines TRBV12-3 or TRBV12-4 with TRBJ1-2; D is perhaps TRBD1 (5 bases). Trimming stripped 4 bases from V and 8 bases from J, with 14 bases between. There are 13 residues in the CDR3. The CDR3 coding sequence is TGTGCCAGCAGTTGGGACGTCTGGTGGGGCTACACCTTC. Protein sequence: CASSWDVWWGYTF.

CDR3 sequence: CASSPWTGLIEAAGYTF. The CDR3 DNA follows: TGTGCCAGCAGCCCCTGGACAGGGCTCATCGAAGCAGCTGGCTACACCTTC. This chain joins TRBV11-1 and TRBJ1-2; 8 bases map to TRBD1. The CDR3 has 17 amino acids. Germline V gene sequence: CDR1 SGHAT, CDR2 FQDESV (reference sequence). J was trimmed by 7 bases and V by 5 bases; bases with no gene match: 18.